These 32 T cell receptor beta chains share one sample of origin, sequenced in a study of T cells in Graves' hyperthyroidism and ophthalmopathy. Authors of the study amplified TCR beta CDR3 regions from RNA transcripts. With the HTBI primer set, the TCR CDR3 went through a first round of RT-PCR. TCRdb ran MiXCR on the multiplex PCR reads and lists one entry per CDR3 protein. The sample has under 350,000 distinct CDR3 sequences, roughly a fifth seen once. Sequences were obtained from blood. The receptors here all came from a woman aged 45 to 65 with Graves' hyperthyroidism.

This clonotype appeared a few times. A clone one base away is much larger, so this may be a read error. The genes are TRBV29-1 and TRBJ2-3, with TRBD1 matching 9 bases. CDR3 length: 14 amino acids. Germline assignment: CDR1 SQVTM and CDR2 ANQGSEA. CDR3 nucleotides: TGCAGCGTTGAAGGGGACAGGGTCCAGGATACGCGGTATTTT. As protein: CSVEGDRVQDTRYF.

The chain links TRBV12-3 or TRBV12-4 to TRBJ2-1; 8 bases are shared with TRBD2. There are 17 residues in the CDR3. V was pared by 6 bases and J by 4 bases, with 14 bases of the junction left unmatched. The CDR3 nucleotides are TGTGCCAGCAGCCCCGACAGCGGGGGCACCATTTACAATGAGCAGTTCTTC. It codes for CASSPDSGGTIYNEQFF.

This clonotype was observed at least ten times. The rearrangement links TRBV12-3 or TRBV12-4 to TRBJ2-5, with TRBD1 identical over 9 bases. This CDR3 has 17 amino acids. V shed 6 bases, J shed 4 bases, and the junction held 15 bases outside the gene matches. The CDR3 loop reads CASSPTGGGMGRETQYF. In DNA, the CDR3 is TGTGCCAGCAGCCCAACAGGGGGCGGGATGGGAAGAGAGACCCAGTACTTC.

This clonotype was detected a few times. A much bigger clone sits one base away, suggesting this may be a read error. V usage is TRBV5-1 and J usage is TRBJ2-7; D may be TRBD2 (6 bases). The CDR3 runs 15 residues. V was pared by 0 bases and J by 9 bases, with 19 bases between. Germline lookup yields CDR1 SGHRS and CDR2 YFSETQ. The CDR3 DNA reads TGCGCCAGCAGCTTGGAGTACGGCGGGGTGGTGGGGCAGTACTTC. Translating it yields CASSLEYGGVVGQYF.

This clonotype has a count of ten or more. This chain uses TRBV30 with TRBJ2-3, with D perhaps matching TRBD1 or TRBD2 (6 bases each). V lost 8 bases and J lost 3, with 15 bases in between. Germline assignment: CDR1 GTSNPN and CDR2 SVGIG (reference sequence). The CDR3 runs to 13 residues. This chain's CDR3 is CARGGLSTDTQYF. The CDR3 DNA sequence: TGTGCCCGAGGGGGACTTTCAACAGATACGCAGTATTTT.

This clonotype was counted at least ten times. This chain uses TRBV20-1 with TRBJ2-1; 7 positions match TRBD2. Germline V gene data show CDR1 as DFQATT and CDR2 as SNEGSKA (reference sequence). CDR3 length equals 14 residues. The V and J ends lost 6 bases and 2 bases, in that order; junction bases with no gene match: 7. In nucleotides, the CDR3 is TGCAGTGCAGAGGGACGGGAGGCCTACAATGAGCAGTTCTTC. This gives the protein CSAEGREAYNEQFF.

The chain employs TRBV20-1 and TRBJ2-1; 7 bases fit TRBD2. CDR1 is DFQATT and CDR2 is SNEGSKA in the germline V gene (reference sequence). The CDR3 loop spans 16 amino acids. The J segment lost 3 bases and the V segment lost 3 bases, leaving 11 bases of the junction unmatched. Written as DNA, the CDR3 is TGCAGTGCTAGGTCCCTCCAGCGGGATCTCTACAATGAGCAGTTCTTC. Protein sequence: CSARSLQRDLYNEQFF.

This clonotype was observed many times. This chain uses TRBV3-1 with TRBJ1-1; D is possibly TRBD1 (5 bases). V was pared by 4 bases and J by 7 bases, with 16 bases between. Germline V gene sequence: CDR1 LGHDT, CDR2 YNNKEL (reference sequence). The CDR3 is made up of 14 amino acids. As DNA, the CDR3 is TGTGCCAGCAGCCTAATTGGGCAGGGCCGTGAAGCTTTCTTT. As protein: CASSLIGQGREAFF.

This clonotype has more than one count but fewer than ten. This chain uses TRBV9 with TRBJ1-1, with TRBD1 identical over 8 bases. Germline-derived CDR1 and CDR2 are SGDLS and YYNGEE. This CDR3 spans 17 amino acids. Trimming removed 3 bases from V and 0 bases from J; junction bases left unmatched: 10. The CDR3: CASSAGVTGAVNTEAFF. CDR3 coding DNA: TGTGCCAGCAGCGCCGGGGTGACAGGGGCGGTGAACACTGAAGCTTTCTTT.

This clonotype was counted only a few times. The DNA of the CDR3 is TGTGCCAGCACCGTGGGCACAGAGGCAACTAATGAAAAACTGTTTTTT. The encoded protein is CASTVGTEATNEKLFF. The V and J genes are TRBV2 and TRBJ1-4, with unresolved D. The V and J ends lost 7 bases and 0 bases respectively, with 15 bases between them. CDR3 length: 16 residues. Per germline, CDR1 SNHLY and CDR2 FYNNEI.

This clonotype appeared many times. The chain combines TRBV2 with TRBJ1-4; a possible D gene is TRBD1 (6 bases). Trimming left V 0 bases short and J 7 bases short, with 15 bases between. This CDR3 contains 16 residues. The germline gives CDR1 SNHLY, CDR2 FYNNEI. The CDR3 DNA follows: TGTGCCAGCAGTGAAGCCATTGGGGGGCAAGGTGAAAAACTGTTTTTT. This sequence encodes CASSEAIGGQGEKLFF.

This clonotype showed up many times. V usage is TRBV29-1 and J usage is TRBJ1-1; the match to TRBD1 covers 8 bases. There are 13 residues in the CDR3. Germline V gene sequence: CDR1 SQVTM, CDR2 ANQGSEA. Trimming removed 5 bases from V and 4 bases from J; junction bases left unmatched: 6. This CDR3 reads CSVRSGGVTEAFF. Here the CDR3 DNA reads TGCAGCGTTCGGTCAGGGGGCGTCACTGAAGCTTTCTTT.

This clonotype occurred many times. The gene calls are TRBV7-9 and TRBJ2-3, with 9 bases identical to TRBD1. The CDR3 consists of 15 residues. V lost 5 bases, J lost 1 base, and 4 bases stayed unmatched. Germline values: CDR1 SEHNR, CDR2 FQNEAQ (reference sequence). CDR3: CASSRDRAGTDTQYF. As DNA, the CDR3 is TGTGCCAGCAGCCGGGACAGGGCGGGCACAGATACGCAGTATTTT.

This clonotype was counted a few times. The rearrangement joins TRBV11-2 to TRBJ2-7, with a possible D match to TRBD2 (7 bases). Germline CDR1 is SGHAT and CDR2 is FQNNGV. V lost 5 bases and J 8 bases, leaving 16 bases between the germline ends. The CDR3 spans 13 residues. CDR3 protein: CASSGGGGGKQYF. The CDR3 DNA reads TGTGCCAGCAGCGGCGGAGGGGGGGGGAAGCAGTACTTC.

Ten or more counts support this clonotype. The chain is built from TRBV3-1 and TRBJ1-1; no clear D. This CDR3 contains 14 residues. From germline, CDR1 is LGHDT and CDR2 YNNKEL (reference sequence). Deletions cut 1 base from V and 4 bases from J, with 10 bases between. The CDR3 nucleotides read TGTGCCAGCAGCCAAGCTCCCGCAGGCACTGAAGCTTTCTTT. Translated: CASSQAPAGTEAFF.

This clonotype has ten or more counts. The V call is TRBV3-1, the J call TRBJ1-4; TRBD1 might be the D (6 bases). This CDR3 has 15 residues. The V gene's germline CDR1 is LGHDT and CDR2 YNNKEL (reference sequence). Trimming took off 1 base at V and 8 bases at J, with 14 bases between the two ends. Here the CDR3 reads CASSQGPGAREKLFF. In DNA, the CDR3 is TGTGCCAGCAGCCAAGGTCCAGGGGCGAGGGAAAAACTGTTTTTT.

This clonotype was detected many times. The chain links TRBV7-2 to TRBJ1-6; 9 positions agree with TRBD1. This CDR3 is built from 15 residues. V trimming: 4 bases; J trimming: 8 bases; junction bases outside the gene matches: 6. CDR1 is SGHTA and CDR2 is FQGNSA in the germline V gene. The CDR3 here is CASSSRTGVYSPLHF. CDR3 bases: TGTGCCAGCAGCTCCCGGACAGGGGTTTATTCACCCCTCCACTTT.

In this sample, this clonotype turned up a few times. The rearrangement links TRBV7-8 to TRBJ1-5; D ambiguous. Germline-derived CDR1 and CDR2 are SGHVS and FQNEAQ. This CDR3 contains 17 residues. V lost 5 bases, J lost 0 bases, and 17 bases lay in between. The CDR3 sequence is CASSPIRAVNSNQPQHF. In DNA form, the CDR3 reads TGTGCCAGCAGCCCCATCCGGGCAGTGAATAGCAATCAGCCCCAGCATTTT.

This clonotype was counted at least ten times. The chain uses TRBV7-3 and TRBJ2-2, with D perhaps matching TRBD1 (6 bases). V shed 5 bases and J shed 1 base, with 11 bases lying between them. CDR3 length equals 15 residues. The germline V gene has CDR1 SGHTA and CDR2 FQGTGA. Here the CDR3 DNA reads TGTGCCAGCAGCGAGGGGGTTGGGAACACCGGGGAGCTGTTTTTT. Protein sequence: CASSEGVGNTGELFF. The variable domain in full, with the rest retrieved from reference TRBV7-3 and TRBJ2-2, is GAGVSQTPSNKVTEKGKYVELRCDPISGHTALYWYRQSLGQGPEFLIYFQGTGAADDSGLPNDRFFAVRPEGSVSTLKIQRTERGDSAVYLCASSEGVGNTGELFFGEGSRLTVL.

The chain is built from TRBV19 and TRBJ1-5; no definite D call. Per germline, CDR1 LNHDA and CDR2 SQIVND (reference sequence). This CDR3 is 15 amino acids long. V dropped 8 bases and J dropped 0 bases, with 14 bases sitting between them. The CDR3 coding sequence is TGTGCCAGTTCCATCGGGTGGACTAGCAATCAGCCCCAGCATTTT. Amino acids: CASSIGWTSNQPQHF. Supplemented by reference TRBV19 and TRBJ1-5, the full variable domain reads DGGITQSPKYLFRKEGQNVTLSCEQNLNHDAMYWYRQDPGQGLRLIYYSQIVNDFQKGDIAEGYSVSREKKESFPLTVTSAQKNPTAFYLCASSIGWTSNQPQHFGDGTRLSIL.

In its sample, this clonotype was seen many times. The rearrangement links TRBV2 to TRBJ1-5, with D unresolved. Germline assignment: CDR1 SNHLY and CDR2 FYNNEI. The CDR3 runs 15 residues. V lost 9 bases, J lost 2 bases, and 17 bases lay in between. This CDR3 is CASSNSGVGNQPQHF. CDR3 in DNA: TGTGCCAGTAGTAATTCTGGAGTAGGCAATCAGCCCCAGCATTTT.

The V gene is TRBV14, the J gene TRBJ2-2; 8 bases align to TRBD2. The germline CDR1 and CDR2 sequences are SGHDN and FVKESK. After removal of 3 bases from V and 3 bases from J, the junction contained 6 bases not matched to a gene. The CDR3 covers 16 residues. CDR3 nucleotide sequence: TGTGCCAGCAGCCAGACGGGGGGGGCTTACACCGGGGAGCTGTTTTTT. Protein sequence: CASSQTGGAYTGELFF. The whole variable domain, remainder taken from reference TRBV14 and TRBJ2-2, is EAGVTQFPSHSVIEKGQTVTLRCDPISGHDNLYWYRRVMGKEIKFLLHFVKESKQDESGMPNNRFLAERTGGTYSTLKVQPAELEDSGVYFCASSQTGGAYTGELFFGEGSRLTVL.

This clonotype has at least ten counts. This CDR3 reads CASSVGPGGSYEQYF. In DNA form, the CDR3 reads TGTGCCAGCAGTGTGGGCCCTGGGGGCTCCTACGAGCAGTACTTC. The gene calls are TRBV6-1 and TRBJ2-7; either TRBD1 or TRBD2 may fit D (5 bases each). V was pared by 4 bases and J by 0 bases, with 13 bases between. The CDR3 covers 15 residues. CDR1 MNHNS and CDR2 SASEGT come from the germline V gene.

The table lists this clonotype with many counts. The CDR3 spells CASSLWGDTDTQYF. The CDR3 DNA is TGTGCCAGCAGTTTATGGGGTGACACAGATACGCAGTATTTT. The chain employs TRBV28 and TRBJ2-3; D is ambiguous. This CDR3 is 14 amino acids long. Germline CDR1 is MDHEN and CDR2 is SYDVKM. V was trimmed by 0 bases and J by 2 bases, leaving 6 bases between them.

This clonotype was observed once. Being one base from a much bigger clone, this may be a read error. The genes are TRBV27 and TRBJ1-1; tentative D call: TRBD1 (6 bases). The CDR3 totals 16 residues. Trimming stripped 7 bases from V and 1 base from J, with 19 bases between. The V gene's germline CDR1 is MNHEY and CDR2 SMNVEV (reference sequence). The CDR3 DNA reads as TGTGCCAGCATTCCCGACTCCGGGACACCGAACACTGAAGCTTTCTTT. Translating it yields CASIPDSGTPNTEAFF.

This clonotype was picked up a small number of times. With a much larger clone just one base away, this may be a read error. CDR3 in DNA: TGTGCCAGCAACCATTACAGGGGCGATGAGCAGTTCTTC. It encodes CASNHYRGDEQFF. The genes are TRBV11-3 and TRBJ2-1; 7 positions agree with TRBD1. J lost 8 bases, V lost 7 bases, and 8 bases had no gene match. CDR3 length: 13 residues. Germline loops: CDR1 SGHNT, CDR2 YENEEA.

This clonotype was found many times. V is TRBV20-1 and J is TRBJ2-1; 8 bases line up with TRBD2. V trimming: 3 bases; J trimming: 10 bases; junction bases outside the gene matches: 8. Per germline, CDR1 DFQATT and CDR2 SNEGSKA (reference sequence). This CDR3 is built from 13 residues. CDR3 region: CSARRSGKYEQFF. CDR3 DNA sequence: TGCAGTGCTAGGCGTAGCGGGAAGTACGAGCAGTTCTTC.

This clonotype was seen repeatedly, ten times or more. The chain carries TRBV12-3 or TRBV12-4 and TRBJ1-1; TRBD1 matches 9 bases. The J segment lost 3 bases and the V segment lost 5 bases, leaving 13 bases of the junction unmatched. The CDR3 has 17 amino acids. DNA of the CDR3: TGTGCCAGCAGTCCCTTTAGGGAGACAGGGGGGTACACTGAAGCTTTCTTT. Its protein product is CASSPFRETGGYTEAFF.

This clonotype was recorded many times. The chain joins TRBV20-1 to TRBJ2-1; weak D call: TRBD1 (5 bases). The CDR3 has 14 residues. Trimming left V 1 base short and J 9 bases short, with 16 bases between. Germline lookup yields CDR1 DFQATT and CDR2 SNEGSKA (reference sequence). CDR3 sequence: CSARVQGPNFEQFF. The CDR3 bases are TGCAGTGCTAGAGTGCAGGGTCCCAATTTTGAGCAGTTCTTC.

V usage is TRBV9 and J usage is TRBJ2-3; D assignment may be TRBD1 or TRBD2 (6 bases each). Germline CDR1 is SGDLS and CDR2 is YYNGEE. Trimming pared 0 bases from V and 5 bases from J, leaving 13 bases between. The CDR3 spans 15 residues. The CDR3 DNA reads as TGTGCCAGCAGCGTAGTAGGGGGGCTCAAAGATACGCAGTATTTT. Translation: CASSVVGGLKDTQYF. The whole variable domain, filled in from reference TRBV9 and TRBJ2-3, reads DSGVTQTPKHLITATGQRVTLRCSPRSGDLSVYWYQQSLDQGLQFLIQYYNGEERAKGNILERFSAQQFPDLHSELNLSSLELGDSALYFCASSVVGGLKDTQYFGPGTRLTVL.

This clonotype was picked up a small number of times. The chain joins TRBV20-1 to TRBJ2-2, with TRBD2 matching 13 bases. This CDR3 contains 16 residues. CDR1 and CDR2 from the germline V gene are DFQATT and SNEGSKA (reference sequence). V was pared by 5 bases and J by 4 bases, with 7 bases of the junction left unmatched. The CDR3 DNA reads as TGCAGTGCTCCCGGACTAGCGGGAGTAGGCACCGGGGAGCTGTTTTTT. It codes for CSAPGLAGVGTGELFF.

The gene calls are TRBV5-1 and TRBJ2-3; D remains ambiguous. The germline V gene encodes CDR1 SGHRS and CDR2 YFSETQ. The CDR3 extends over 13 amino acids. Between the trimmed V and J ends, which lost 0 bases and 4 bases, there was a span of 6 bases. This chain's CDR3 is CASSLESSDTQYF. The CDR3 bases are TGCGCCAGCAGCTTGGAAAGCTCAGATACGCAGTATTTT.